This T cell receptor beta chain appears in the sequencing data of a study of blood T cell repertoires in COVID-19. Study as a whole: Samples representing acute and convalescent COVID-19 were sourced from the United States, Italy and Spain. From T cells, B-cell-depleted T cells, or PBMCs came the material, which was cDNA or gDNA.

TCRdb keeps only in-frame clones here, not all; method: immunoSEQ multiplex PCR. The sample yields some 180,000 clones, less than 80% seen once. The V gene's germline CDR1 is SGHDT and CDR2 YYEEEE. The CDR3 spans 15 residues. The V end was cut by 1 base, the J end by 5 bases, with 16 bases between. Source material: PBMCs or T cells enriched from blood (not recorded which). The sequence was obtained from a woman aged 70-85 years in a cohort exposed to, infected with or recovered from COVID-19 (not recorded which). The chain recombines TRBV5-6 with TRBJ2-7; D perhaps matches TRBD1 (5 bases). This CDR3 is CASSLSSGFPNEQYF. DNA of the CDR3: TGTGCCAGCAGCTTGTCTTCAGGGTTTCCTAACGAGCAGTACTTC.